These T cell receptor beta chains were read from a single sample in a study of T cell clones after liver transplantation. TCRdb's copy holds only in-frame clones and misses some; the assay was immunoSEQ multiplex PCR. Found here are about 80,000 clones, 82% of them singletons; the top ten hold under 0.6%. The sequencing here drew on CD4+ T cells from blood, taken approximately 3.5 years after liver transplant. The receptors originated from a human patient who received a liver transplant. Some of the T cells may derive from the graft donor. Each CDR3 is given with its conserved first and last residue. D genes are given only for firm matches. The size of a clone is reported for some rows only, either as once, few or many, or as a class for expanded clones.

J	D	size	V	DNA	CDR3
TRBJ2-1	TRBD2	few	TRBV5-1	TGCGCCAGCAGCTCCTTAACTAGCGGGAGTCTCTATGAGCAGTTCTTC	CASSSLTSGSLYEQFF
TRBJ2-3	TRBD2	NA	TRBV5-4	TGTGCCAGCAGCTTTGGCGTCCTAGCGGGAGGGGCTAATACGCAGTATTTT	CASSFGVLAGGANTQYF
TRBJ2-5	NA	NA	TRBV7-9	TGTGCCAGCAGCTCCAGTGGGGCAGAGACCCAGTACTTC	CASSSSGAETQYF
TRBJ1-1	TRBD1	NA	TRBV7-9	TGTGCCAGCAGTTCTGACAGGGTGGCCACTGAAGCTTTCTTT	CASSSDRVATEAFF
TRBJ2-5	TRBD2	NA	TRBV11-1	TGTGCCAGCAGCCATCGACTAGCGCGTCGACAAGAGACCCAGTACTTC	CASSHRLARRQETQYF
TRBJ2-2	NA	NA	TRBV2	TGTGCCAGCTGTGGAGAGGGGAAGGGGGAGCTGTTTTTT	CASCGEGKGELFF
TRBJ1-2	NA	NA	TRBV18	TGTGCCAGCTCGGAGGCCGGGGGGGATGGCTACACCTTC	CASSEAGGDGYTF
TRBJ1-3	NA	NA	TRBV5-1	TGCGCCAGCAGCTTATTAGGGGCTTACTCTGGAAACACCATATATTTT	CASSLLGAYSGNTIYF
TRBJ2-3	TRBD1	NA	TRBV9	TGTGCCAGCAGCGTCCGGGACAGGGGCACAGATACGCAGTATTTT	CASSVRDRGTDTQYF
TRBJ2-7	NA	NA	TRBV2	TGTGCCAGCAGTGACCTCCTAGTTACCTACGAGCAGTACTTC	CASSDLLVTYEQYF
TRBJ2-7	TRBD2	few	TRBV10-3	TGTGCCATCGGAAGACTAGCGGGAGGTTCCTACGAGCAGTACTTC	CAIGRLAGGSYEQYF
TRBJ1-5	NA	NA	TRBV19	TGTGCCAGTAGTATAGATCTCCGGATGGTGGGTTCGAATCAGCCCCAGCATTTT	CASSIDLRMVGSNQPQHF
TRBJ2-7	NA	NA	TRBV5-1	TGCGCCAGCAGCTTGAGGGACTCCTACGAGCAGTACTTC	CASSLRDSYEQYF
TRBJ1-2	TRBD1	NA	TRBV10-2	TGCGCCAGCAAGAACAGGGACAGGGGCTATGGCTACACCTTC	CASKNRDRGYGYTF
TRBJ1-5	NA	NA	TRBV10-1	TGCGCCAGCAGCGGACACTTAAATCAGCCCCAGCATTTT	CASSGHLNQPQHF
TRBJ2-1	TRBD2	NA	TRBV7-3	TGTGCCAGCAGCTTAGTTGGAGCGGGAGTAGGTAATGAGCAGTTCTTC	CASSLVGAGVGNEQFF
TRBJ1-3	NA	NA	TRBV18	TGTGCCAGCTCAAATATCGGGGGTACGTCTGGAAACACCATATATTTT	CASSNIGGTSGNTIYF
TRBJ1-5	NA	NA	TRBV6-1	TGTGCCAGCAGAACGCAAACTATCGATCAGCCCCAGCATTTT	CASRTQTIDQPQHF
TRBJ2-1	NA	NA	TRBV7-9	TGTGCCAGCAGCTTAGCAGGGGTCGATGAGCAGTTCTTC	CASSLAGVDEQFF
TRBJ1-1	NA	NA	TRBV6-5	TGTGCCAGCAGTTCTTCCGGGACACTGAACACTGAAGCTTTCTTT	CASSSSGTLNTEAFF
TRBJ2-7	TRBD2	NA	TRBV6-1	TGTGCCAGCAGTGAAACGACTAGCGGGGTACTACCACAGTACTTC	CASSETTSGVLPQYF
TRBJ1-2	NA	NA	TRBV27	TGTGCCAGCAGTCGCGTAGGTAACTATGGCTACACCTTC	CASSRVGNYGYTF
TRBJ2-3	NA	few	TRBV10-3	TGTGCCATGAGGGGTGGCTTTGGTACTTTCGGGTCAGATACGCAGTATTTT	CAMRGGFGTFGSDTQYF
TRBJ1-4	TRBD1	few	TRBV4-1	TGCGCCAGCAGCGCAAACAGGGGTGAGGGTGAAAAACTGTTTTTT	CASSANRGEGEKLFF
TRBJ2-4	NA	once	TRBV19	TGTGCCAGTACAAAAAAGGTTCGCGAAAACATTCAGTACTTC	CASTKKVRENIQYF